This T cell receptor (beta chain) was captured by sequencing in a study of blood T cell repertoires in COVID-19. On the study more broadly: The United States, Italy and Spain provided the acute and convalescent COVID-19 samples. The analysed material was cDNA or gDNA that came from T cells, B-cell-depleted T cells, or PBMCs.

Under the authors' procedure: The authors estimated nucleated cell counts from reference gene primer amplification. The data were produced by immunoSEQ multiplex PCR, yet TCRdb's version contains in-frame clones alone and is incomplete. V and J calls plus clone size are reproduced from that table; the DNA served to infer D and trimming. Of 250,000 to 350,000 clones in the sample, 65% to 85% were seen once. The CDR3 runs to 16 residues. The J segment lost 12 bases and the V segment lost 1 base, leaving 14 bases of the junction unmatched. Germline assignment: CDR1 LNHDA and CDR2 SQIVND (reference sequence).

The TCR comes from a human donor with COVID-19, enrolled during active disease. The donor label of this sample is uncertain. The chain combines TRBV19 with TRBJ2-1; 8 bases agree with TRBD1. The material sequenced was peripheral blood. The CDR3 DNA follows: TGTGCCAGTAGTATAGTCCCAGGGGCAGGGGGCCTTGGGCAGTTCTTC. Translated, it gives CASSIVPGAGGLGQFF.